These 23 T cell receptor beta chains were sequenced from one sample in a study of T cells in localized non-small cell lung cancer. The repertoire was sequenced with immunoSEQ multiplex PCR; TCRdb's copy has only in-frame clones and lacks some. The sample has 25,000 to 30,000 clones; 80% to 95% are singletons. This material consisted of peripheral blood, taken before any cancer treatment. All receptors derive from a female donor at least 60 years old with stage I lung adenocarcinoma.

V is TRBV5-1 and J is TRBJ1-4; no clear D gene. CDR1 is SGHRS and CDR2 is YFSETQ in the germline V gene. V was trimmed by 5 bases and J by 3 bases, leaving 11 bases between them. This CDR3 has 14 residues. CDR3 bases: TGCGCCAGCAGAGCGGACGTTTCTAATGAAAAACTGTTTTTT. Protein product: CASRADVSNEKLFF.

There are a few counts of this clone. The CDR3 here is CASGQYGGTEAFF. The CDR3, as DNA: TGTGCCAGCGGCCAGTATGGGGGGACTGAAGCTTTCTTT. This rearrangement joins TRBV2 to TRBJ1-1, with a weak D call TRBD1 (5 bases). CDR1 and CDR2 (germline): SNHLY, FYNNEI. The length of the CDR3 is 13 residues. The V end was cut by 8 bases, the J end by 5 bases, with 15 bases between.

This sequence joins TRBV5-1 and TRBJ1-1, with D perhaps matching TRBD1 (6 bases). V lost 4 bases to trimming and J lost 1 base, with 11 bases between them. Germline CDR1 is SGHRS and CDR2 is YFSETQ. This CDR3 spans 14 amino acids. The CDR3 DNA sequence: TGCGCCAGCAGCCCGGGGGCAGGGAACACTGAAGCTTTCTTT. It encodes CASSPGAGNTEAFF.

This chain joins TRBV28 and TRBJ1-1; D may be TRBD1 (5 bases). CDR3 length: 14 residues. Germline loops: CDR1 MDHEN, CDR2 SYDVKM. The ends were cut back, 7 bases at V and 1 base at J, with 13 bases in the middle. The DNA for the CDR3 is TGTGCCAGCATCCCGGGGACCCCGAACACTGAAGCTTTCTTT. Its translation: CASIPGTPNTEAFF.

The table lists this clone with a count of one. V and J are TRBV5-1 and TRBJ2-7; weak D call: TRBD2 (5 bases). Trimming removed 1 base at V and 4 bases at J, with 9 bases between. CDR3 size: 13 residues. CDR1 is SGHRS and CDR2 is YFSETQ in the germline V gene. For the CDR3, the DNA is TGCGCCAGCAGCTTGATGAGAGGGTACGAGCAGTACTTC. Translating gives CASSLMRGYEQYF.

The chain recombines TRBV19 with TRBJ2-1; D gene unclear. Trimming took 8 bases from V and 5 from J, leaving 16 bases between them. This CDR3 is 14 amino acids long. CDR1 LNHDA and CDR2 SQIVND come from the germline V gene (reference sequence). The CDR3 loop reads CASGSGRSNNEQFF. The CDR3 region has the DNA TGTGCCAGTGGCTCCGGCAGGTCTAACAATGAGCAGTTCTTC.

This chain connects TRBV18 to TRBJ2-7; possibly TRBD1 for D (6 bases). This CDR3 contains 13 residues. Germline V gives CDR1 KGHSH, CDR2 LQKENI. Trimming took 8 bases from V and 5 from J, leaving 16 bases between them. Written as DNA, the CDR3 is TGTGCCAGCCGATCGGACAGTGGGAACGAGCAGTACTTC. Residues: CASRSDSGNEQYF. The full variable domain, with the rest looked up from reference TRBV18 and TRBJ2-7, is NAGVMQNPRHLVRRRGQEARLRCSPMKGHSHVYWYRQLPEEGLKFMVYLQKENIIDESGMPKERFSAEFPKEGPSILRIQQVVRGDSAAYFCASRSDSGNEQYFGPGTRLTVT.

In its sample, this clone was seen once. The chain joins TRBV18 to TRBJ2-3, with TRBD2 matching 9 bases. The V gene end was trimmed by 3 bases and the J gene end by 3 bases; junction bases not matched to a gene: 7. This CDR3 has 16 residues. Per germline, CDR1 KGHSH and CDR2 LQKENI. The CDR3 bases are TGTGCCAGCTCACCGACCGGGACTAGCATGACAGATACGCAGTATTTT. Amino acids: CASSPTGTSMTDTQYF.

The chain carries TRBV28 and TRBJ1-3, with D possibly matching TRBD1 (5 bases). Deletions cut 6 bases from V and 0 bases from J, with 15 bases between. The CDR3 totals 16 residues. The germline V gene encodes CDR1 MDHEN and CDR2 SYDVKM. This CDR3 is CASRAVGHSSGNTIYF. The DNA for the CDR3 is TGTGCCAGCAGGGCGGTAGGACATAGCTCTGGAAACACCATATATTTT.

The sample holds one count of this clone. The chain recombines TRBV18 with TRBJ1-5, with 10 bases that match TRBD1. V lost 3 bases to trimming and J lost 6 bases; unmatched junction nucleotides: 8. The CDR3 is 16 amino acids. The V gene's germline CDR1 is KGHSH and CDR2 LQKENI. Written as DNA, the CDR3 is TGTGCCAGCTCACCTTCCGGGACAGGGGCGGGTCAGCCCCAGCATTTT. The encoded protein is CASSPSGTGAGQPQHF.

The chain is built from TRBV6-1 and TRBJ1-2; D is unclear. CDR1 MNHNS and CDR2 SASEGT come from the germline V gene. The CDR3 totals 12 residues. Trimming stripped 0 bases from V and 7 bases from J, with 6 bases between. The CDR3 DNA sequence: TGTGCCAGCAGTGAAGCAGTGGGTGGCTACACCTTC. This codes for CASSEAVGGYTF.

V usage is TRBV15 and J usage is TRBJ2-1, with D possibly being TRBD1 (8 bases). This CDR3 region has 16 residues. Germline V CDR1 and CDR2: LNHNV, YYDKDF (reference sequence). The V gene lost 3 bases and the J gene lost 15 bases, with 27 bases spanning the gap. The CDR3 here is CATSSPLDRDYVQRFF. The CDR3, as DNA: TGTGCCACCAGCAGCCCCCTGGACAGGGACTATGTTCAGAGGTTCTTC. Looking up the rest from reference TRBV15 and TRBJ2-1 gives the full variable domain: DAMVIQNPRYQVTQFGKPVTLSCSQTLNHNVMYWYQQKSSQAPKLLFHYYDKDFNNEADTPDNFQSRRPNTSFCFLDIRSPGLGDTAMYLCATSSPLDRDYVQRFFGPGTRLTVL.

The rearrangement links TRBV7-2 to TRBJ2-7; 7 bases line up with TRBD2. Germline V gene sequence: CDR1 SGHTA, CDR2 FQGNSA. The CDR3 spans 15 residues. With V trimmed by 5 bases and J by 6 bases, 13 bases remained unmatched. The chain's CDR3 is CASSHQGGVSAEQYF. CDR3 DNA: TGTGCCAGCAGCCATCAGGGAGGGGTATCGGCCGAGCAGTACTTC.

The chain is built from TRBV2 and TRBJ1-1; TRBD1 agrees at 7 bases. In germline, CDR1 is SNHLY, CDR2 FYNNEI. The length of the CDR3 is 18 residues. Unmatched junction bases numbered 14, after V lost 3 bases and J lost 1 base. DNA for the CDR3: TGTGCCAGCAGTGACGCGAAGGGGGCGCGGATCGGGAACACTGAAGCTTTCTTT. Its protein product is CASSDAKGARIGNTEAFF.

Here the CDR3 reads CASSLGQVVSGNTIYF. The CDR3 DNA reads TGCGCCAGCAGCTTGGGGCAGGTCGTCTCTGGAAACACCATATATTTT. This chain joins TRBV5-1 and TRBJ1-3; D gene ambiguous. The V end was cut by 0 bases, the J end by 0 bases, with 10 bases between. The length of the CDR3 is 16 residues. In germline, CDR1 is SGHRS, CDR2 YFSETQ.

The chain uses TRBV7-8 and TRBJ2-2; TRBD1 agrees at 7 bases. The CDR3 is made up of 15 amino acids. CDR1 and CDR2 (germline): SGHVS, FQNEAQ. V trimming: 5 bases; J trimming: 3 bases; junction bases outside the gene matches: 6. Here the CDR3 reads CASSPKGQYTGELFF. The CDR3 coding sequence is TGTGCCAGCAGCCCAAAGGGACAGTACACCGGGGAGCTGTTTTTT.

This chain links TRBV5-4 with TRBJ1-4; 7 nucleotides match TRBD1. This CDR3 spans 14 amino acids. Germline V gene sequence: CDR1 SGHNT, CDR2 YYREEE (reference sequence). Germline trimming cut 4 bases from V and 12 bases from J; bases unmatched to any gene: 12. CDR3 DNA sequence: TGTGCCAGCAGCACGGACAGGCTCGGCGATGAACTGTTTTTT. Its protein product is CASSTDRLGDELFF.

The gene calls are TRBV5-4 and TRBJ1-3; D remains unclear. The V gene lost 0 bases and the J gene lost 7 bases, with 8 bases spanning the gap. Germline V lookup: CDR1 SGHNT, CDR2 YYREEE (reference sequence). This CDR3 is built from 13 residues. The CDR3 protein is CASSLGGGNTIYF. CDR3 in DNA: TGTGCCAGCAGCTTGGGTGGTGGGAACACCATATATTTT.

The rearrangement joins TRBV9 to TRBJ1-1, with D possibly being TRBD1 (5 bases). Looked up from germline, CDR1 is SGDLS and CDR2 is YYNGEE. The CDR3 extends over 14 amino acids. V shed 3 bases and J shed 1 base, with 10 bases lying between them. The CDR3 loop is CASSETARNTEAFF. DNA for the CDR3: TGTGCCAGCAGCGAGACAGCTAGGAACACTGAAGCTTTCTTT.

The chain has TRBV5-1 and TRBJ2-7, with TRBD1 identical over 7 bases. The V and J ends lost 4 bases and 2 bases, in that order; junction bases with no gene match: 9. The CDR3 covers 15 residues. Germline values: CDR1 SGHRS, CDR2 YFSETQ. The CDR3 coding sequence is TGCGCCAGCAGCCGACCCGACAGGGTACCCTACGAGCAGTACTTC. This codes for CASSRPDRVPYEQYF.

V is TRBV5-6 and J is TRBJ2-7; 8 bases are a match to TRBD2. V was clipped by 0 bases and J by 3 bases; unmatched bases: 5. There are 15 residues in the CDR3. Germline V lookup: CDR1 SGHDT, CDR2 YYEEEE. The CDR3 sequence is CASSLERGPFYEQYF. CDR3 DNA sequence: TGTGCCAGCAGCTTGGAGCGGGGGCCGTTCTACGAGCAGTACTTC. The whole variable domain, remainder taken from reference TRBV5-6 and TRBJ2-7, is DAGVTQSPTHLIKTRGQQVTLRCSPKSGHDTVSWYQQALGQGPQFIFQYYEEEERQRGNFPDRFSGHQFPNYSSELNVNALLLGDSALYLCASSLERGPFYEQYFGPGTRLTVT.

This clone was counted only a few times. The rearrangement links TRBV19 to TRBJ1-1; no clear D. Looked up from germline, CDR1 is LNHDA and CDR2 is SQIVND (reference sequence). The CDR3 runs to 14 residues. Trimming removed 6 bases from V and 1 base from J, with 12 bases in between. The chain's CDR3 is CASRSLSRNTEAFF. In DNA form, the CDR3 reads TGTGCCAGTAGATCACTGTCACGGAACACTGAAGCTTTCTTT.

As concerns this clone: Other DNA variants within this sample encode the same CDR3. The chain employs TRBV29-1 and TRBJ2-4, with D possibly being TRBD1 (6 bases). Trimming pared 1 base from V and 7 bases from J, leaving 11 bases between. Looked up from germline, CDR1 is SQVTM and CDR2 is ANQGSEA. The CDR3 has 13 amino acids. The CDR3 DNA sequence: TGCAGCGTTGAAGCAGGGGTAGGGAACATTCAGTACTTC. Its translation is CSVEAGVGNIQYF.